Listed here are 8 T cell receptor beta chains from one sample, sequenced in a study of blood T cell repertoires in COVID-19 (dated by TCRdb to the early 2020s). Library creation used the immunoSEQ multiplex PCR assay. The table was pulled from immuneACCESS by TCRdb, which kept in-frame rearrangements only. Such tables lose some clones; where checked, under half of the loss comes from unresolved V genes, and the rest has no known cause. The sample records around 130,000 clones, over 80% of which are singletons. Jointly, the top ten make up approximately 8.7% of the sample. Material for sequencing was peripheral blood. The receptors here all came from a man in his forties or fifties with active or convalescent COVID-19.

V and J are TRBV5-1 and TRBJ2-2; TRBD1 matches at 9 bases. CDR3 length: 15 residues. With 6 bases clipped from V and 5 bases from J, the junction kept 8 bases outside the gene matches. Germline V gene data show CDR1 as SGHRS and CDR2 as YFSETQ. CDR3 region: CASTSTGGSTGELFF. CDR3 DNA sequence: TGCGCCAGCACCTCAACAGGGGGCAGTACCGGGGAGCTGTTTTTT.

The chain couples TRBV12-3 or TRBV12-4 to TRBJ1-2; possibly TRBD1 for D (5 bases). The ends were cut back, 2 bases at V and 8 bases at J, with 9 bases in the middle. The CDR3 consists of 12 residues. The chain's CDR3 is CASSLQRGGYTF. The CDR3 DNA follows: TGTGCCAGCAGTTTACAAAGGGGCGGCTACACCTTC.

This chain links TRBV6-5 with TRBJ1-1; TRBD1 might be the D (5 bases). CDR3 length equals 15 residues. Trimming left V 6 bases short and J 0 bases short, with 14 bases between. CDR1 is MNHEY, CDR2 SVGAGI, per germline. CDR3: CASRGPKGVNTEAFF. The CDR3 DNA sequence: TGTGCCAGCAGGGGGCCGAAAGGAGTGAACACTGAAGCTTTCTTT.

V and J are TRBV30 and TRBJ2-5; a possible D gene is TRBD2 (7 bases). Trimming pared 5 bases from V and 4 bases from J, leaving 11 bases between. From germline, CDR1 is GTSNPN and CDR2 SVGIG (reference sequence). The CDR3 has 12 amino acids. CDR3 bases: TGTGCCTGGGAGGGAGGGGGAGAGACCCAGTACTTC. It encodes CAWEGGGETQYF.

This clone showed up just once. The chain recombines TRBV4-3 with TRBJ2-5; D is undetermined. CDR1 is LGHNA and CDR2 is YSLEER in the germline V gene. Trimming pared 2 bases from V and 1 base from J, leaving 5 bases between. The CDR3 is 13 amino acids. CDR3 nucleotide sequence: TGCGCCAGCAGCCAATCCCTCCAAGAGACCCAGTACTTC. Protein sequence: CASSQSLQETQYF.

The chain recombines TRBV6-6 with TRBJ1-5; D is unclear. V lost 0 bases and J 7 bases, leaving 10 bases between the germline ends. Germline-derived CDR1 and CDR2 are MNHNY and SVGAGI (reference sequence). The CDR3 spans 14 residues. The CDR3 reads CASSYSEDGQPQHF. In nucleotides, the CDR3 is TGTGCCAGCAGTTACTCGGAGGACGGGCAGCCCCAGCATTTT.

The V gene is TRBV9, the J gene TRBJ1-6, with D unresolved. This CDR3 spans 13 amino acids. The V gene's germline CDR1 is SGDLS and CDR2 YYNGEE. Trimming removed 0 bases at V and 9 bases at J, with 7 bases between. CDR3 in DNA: TGTGCCAGCAGCGTAGGGATAGCTTCACCCCTCCACTTT. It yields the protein CASSVGIASPLHF.

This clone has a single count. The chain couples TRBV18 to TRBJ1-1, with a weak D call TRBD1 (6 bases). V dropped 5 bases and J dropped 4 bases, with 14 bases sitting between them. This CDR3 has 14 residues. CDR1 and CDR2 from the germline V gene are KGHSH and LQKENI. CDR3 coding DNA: TGTGCCAGCTCAAAGGGGGAAAGTGTCACTGAAGCTTTCTTT. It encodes CASSKGESVTEAFF.